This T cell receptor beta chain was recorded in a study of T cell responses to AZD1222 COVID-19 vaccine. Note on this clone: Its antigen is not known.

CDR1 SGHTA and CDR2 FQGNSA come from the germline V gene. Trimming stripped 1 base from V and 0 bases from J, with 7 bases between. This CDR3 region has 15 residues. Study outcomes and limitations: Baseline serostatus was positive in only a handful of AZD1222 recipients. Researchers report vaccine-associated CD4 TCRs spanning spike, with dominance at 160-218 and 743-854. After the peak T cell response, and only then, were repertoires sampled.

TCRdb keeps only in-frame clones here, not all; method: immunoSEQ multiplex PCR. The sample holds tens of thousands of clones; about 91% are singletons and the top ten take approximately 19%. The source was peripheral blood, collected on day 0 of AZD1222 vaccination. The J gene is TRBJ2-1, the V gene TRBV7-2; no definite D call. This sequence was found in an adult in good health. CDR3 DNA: TGTGCCAGCAGCTTAGTGTCCGACTCCTACAATGAGCAGTTCTTC. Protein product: CASSLVSDSYNEQFF.